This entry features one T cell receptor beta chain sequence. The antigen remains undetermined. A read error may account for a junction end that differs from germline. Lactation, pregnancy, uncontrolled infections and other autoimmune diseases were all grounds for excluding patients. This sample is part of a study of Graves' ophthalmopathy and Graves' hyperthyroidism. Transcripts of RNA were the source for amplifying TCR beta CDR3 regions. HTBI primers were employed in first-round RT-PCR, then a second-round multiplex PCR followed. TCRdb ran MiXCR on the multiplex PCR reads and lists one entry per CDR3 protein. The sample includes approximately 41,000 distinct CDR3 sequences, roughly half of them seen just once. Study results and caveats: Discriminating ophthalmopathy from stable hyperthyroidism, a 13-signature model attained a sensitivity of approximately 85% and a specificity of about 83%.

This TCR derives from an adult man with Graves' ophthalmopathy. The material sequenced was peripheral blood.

As DNA, the CDR3 is TGTGCCAGCAATCACCGGGGTAGGAACACTGAAGCTTTC. This translates into CASNHRGRNTEAF. The chain is built from TRBV7-8 and TRBJ2-6; TRBD2 is a possible D gene (5 bases). Germline V gene data show CDR1 as SGHVS and CDR2 as FQNEAQ. This CDR3 spans 13 amino acids.